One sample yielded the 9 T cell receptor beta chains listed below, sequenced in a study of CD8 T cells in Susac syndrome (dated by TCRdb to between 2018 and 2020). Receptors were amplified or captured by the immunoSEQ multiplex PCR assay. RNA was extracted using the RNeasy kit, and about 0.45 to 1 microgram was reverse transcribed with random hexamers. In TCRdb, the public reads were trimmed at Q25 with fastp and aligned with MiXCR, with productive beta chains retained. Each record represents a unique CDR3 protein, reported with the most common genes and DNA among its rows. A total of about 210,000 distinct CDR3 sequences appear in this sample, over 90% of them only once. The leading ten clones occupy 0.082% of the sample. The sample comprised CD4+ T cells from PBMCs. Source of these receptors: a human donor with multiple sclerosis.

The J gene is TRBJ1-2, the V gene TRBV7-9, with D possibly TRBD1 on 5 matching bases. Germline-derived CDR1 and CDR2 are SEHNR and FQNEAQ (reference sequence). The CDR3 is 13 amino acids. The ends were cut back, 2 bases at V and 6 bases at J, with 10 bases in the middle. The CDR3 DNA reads TGTGCCAGCAGCTTATGGGGGACTCATGGCTACACCTTC. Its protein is CASSLWGTHGYTF. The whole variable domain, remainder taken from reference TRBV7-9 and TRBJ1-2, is DTGVSQNPRHKITKRGQNVTFRCDPISEHNRLYWYRQTLGQGPEFLTYFQNEAQLEKSRLLSDRFSAERPKGSFSTLEIQRTEQGDSAMYLCASSLWGTHGYTFGSGTRLTVV.

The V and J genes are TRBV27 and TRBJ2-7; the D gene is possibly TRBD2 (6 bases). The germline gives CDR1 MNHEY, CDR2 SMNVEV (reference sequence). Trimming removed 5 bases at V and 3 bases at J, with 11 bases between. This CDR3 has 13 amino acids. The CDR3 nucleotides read TGTGCCAGCAGTGGAGGGAACGGCTACGAGCAGTACTTC. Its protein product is CASSGGNGYEQYF.

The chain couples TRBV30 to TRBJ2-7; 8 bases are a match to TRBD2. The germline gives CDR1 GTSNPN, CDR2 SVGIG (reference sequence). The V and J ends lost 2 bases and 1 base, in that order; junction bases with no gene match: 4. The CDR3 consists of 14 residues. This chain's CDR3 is CAWSPGLVSYEQYF. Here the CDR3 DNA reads TGTGCCTGGAGTCCGGGACTAGTATCCTACGAGCAGTACTTC. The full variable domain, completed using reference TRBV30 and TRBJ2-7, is SQTIHQWPATLVQPVGSPLSLECTVEGTSNPNLYWYRQAAGRGLQLLFYSVGIGQISSEVPQNLSASRPQDRQFILSSKKLLLSDSGFYLCAWSPGLVSYEQYFGPGTRLTVT.

The CDR3 DNA reads TGTGCCAGCAGCGTAGATCCTAAGCCTCAGTACGAGCAGTACTTC. The encoded protein is CASSVDPKPQYEQYF. The chain has TRBV9 and TRBJ2-7, with D hard to call. This CDR3 contains 15 residues. Germline V gives CDR1 SGDLS, CDR2 YYNGEE. Trimming stripped 0 bases from V and 4 bases from J, with 14 bases between.

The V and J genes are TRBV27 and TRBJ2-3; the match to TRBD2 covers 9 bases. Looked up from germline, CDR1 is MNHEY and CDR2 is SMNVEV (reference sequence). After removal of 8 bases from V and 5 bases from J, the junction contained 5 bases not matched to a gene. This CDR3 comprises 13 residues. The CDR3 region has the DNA TGTGCCAGCGGGAAGCGGGGGGAAGATACGCAGTATTTT. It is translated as CASGKRGEDTQYF.

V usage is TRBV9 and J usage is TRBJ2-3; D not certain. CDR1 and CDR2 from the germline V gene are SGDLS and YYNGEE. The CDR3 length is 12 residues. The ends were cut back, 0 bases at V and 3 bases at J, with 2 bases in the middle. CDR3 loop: CASSVATDTQYF. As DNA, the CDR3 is TGTGCCAGCAGCGTAGCTACAGATACGCAGTATTTT. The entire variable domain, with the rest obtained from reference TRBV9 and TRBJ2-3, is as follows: DSGVTQTPKHLITATGQRVTLRCSPRSGDLSVYWYQQSLDQGLQFLIQYYNGEERAKGNILERFSAQQFPDLHSELNLSSLELGDSALYFCASSVATDTQYFGPGTRLTVL.

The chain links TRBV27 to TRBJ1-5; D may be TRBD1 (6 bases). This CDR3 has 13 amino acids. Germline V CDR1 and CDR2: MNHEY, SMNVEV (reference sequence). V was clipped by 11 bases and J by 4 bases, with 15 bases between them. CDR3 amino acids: CASGALENQPQHF. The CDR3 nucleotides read TGTGCCTCAGGGGCATTGGAAAATCAGCCCCAGCATTTT.

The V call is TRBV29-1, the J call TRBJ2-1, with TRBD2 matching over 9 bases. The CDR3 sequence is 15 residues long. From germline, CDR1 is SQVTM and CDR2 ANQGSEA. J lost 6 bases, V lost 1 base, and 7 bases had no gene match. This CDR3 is CSVEVSGGGANEQFF. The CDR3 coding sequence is TGCAGCGTTGAAGTTAGCGGGGGAGGTGCCAATGAGCAGTTCTTC.

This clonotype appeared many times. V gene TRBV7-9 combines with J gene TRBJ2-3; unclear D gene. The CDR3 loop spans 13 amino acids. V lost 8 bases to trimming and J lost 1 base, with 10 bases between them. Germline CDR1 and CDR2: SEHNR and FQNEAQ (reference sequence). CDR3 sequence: CASSLGGTDTQYF. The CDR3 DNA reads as TGTGCCAGCTCACTTGGAGGCACAGATACGCAGTATTTT.